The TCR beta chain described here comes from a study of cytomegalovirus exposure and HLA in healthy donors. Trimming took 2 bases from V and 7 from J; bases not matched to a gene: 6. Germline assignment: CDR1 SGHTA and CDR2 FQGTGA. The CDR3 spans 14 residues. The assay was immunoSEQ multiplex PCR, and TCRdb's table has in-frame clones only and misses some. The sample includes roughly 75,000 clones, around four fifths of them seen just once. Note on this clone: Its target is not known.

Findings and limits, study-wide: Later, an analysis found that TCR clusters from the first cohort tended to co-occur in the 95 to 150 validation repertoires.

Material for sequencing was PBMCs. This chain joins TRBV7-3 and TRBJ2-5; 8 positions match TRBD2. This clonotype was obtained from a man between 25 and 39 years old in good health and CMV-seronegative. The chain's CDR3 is CASSLSGGSGTQYF. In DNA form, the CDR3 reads TGTGCCAGCAGCTTATCGGGAGGGAGCGGGACCCAGTACTTC.